The clone carrying this T cell receptor (beta chain) was recorded at least ten times. This record comes from a study of T-cell reconstitution after alpha-beta-depleted transplantation in children. Unique molecular identifiers were built into the TCRbeta library. TCRdb re-analysed the PCR reads in MiXCR, keeping a single row per CDR3 protein. In the table there are 200,000 to 250,000 distinct CDR3 sequences, around 12% of which are singletons. Sample: PBMCs from the stem cell graft donor, taken from the stem cell graft. The source is a human donor who donated a stem cell graft to a child with acute lymphoblastic leukemia.

CDR3 nucleotides: TGTGCCAGCAGTTACCGGCACCTCGGGACAGGAGAAGATGGCTACACCTTC. Protein: CASSYRHLGTGEDGYTF. The chain is built from TRBV6-5 and TRBJ1-2; TRBD1 matches 8 bases. V was pared by 2 bases and J by 6 bases, with 14 bases of the junction left unmatched. Germline CDR1 is MNHEY and CDR2 is SVGAGI. The CDR3 contains 17 residues.